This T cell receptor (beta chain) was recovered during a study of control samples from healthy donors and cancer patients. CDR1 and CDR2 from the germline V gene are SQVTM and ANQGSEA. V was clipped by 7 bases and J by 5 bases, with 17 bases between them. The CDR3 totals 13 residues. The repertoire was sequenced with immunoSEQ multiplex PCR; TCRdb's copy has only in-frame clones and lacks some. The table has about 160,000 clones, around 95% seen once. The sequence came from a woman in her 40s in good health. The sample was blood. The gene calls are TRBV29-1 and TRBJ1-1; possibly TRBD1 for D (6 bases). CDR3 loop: CSARGGVWTEAFF. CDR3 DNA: TGCAGCGCTAGGGGGGGAGTGTGGACTGAAGCTTTCTTT.